The T cell receptor (beta chain) described here comes from a study of cytomegalovirus exposure and HLA in healthy donors. Study-level points and caveats: In vitro checks showed that a few CMV-associated chains really do target CMV antigens.

V lost 10 bases, J lost 6 bases, and 11 bases stayed unmatched. Per germline, CDR1 SGHTA and CDR2 FQGTGA. The CDR3 length is 14 residues. Primers included in the PCR were 60 Vbeta and 13 Jbeta primers. Clones were read by immunoSEQ multiplex PCR, and TCRdb kept only the in-frame ones, dropping some. The sample contains about 180,000 clones, 70% to 85% of which appear only once. Regarding this clone: Its antigen is not known.

The rearrangement links TRBV7-3 to TRBJ2-2; 7 bases fit TRBD2. The receptor was derived from a woman between 40 and 55 years old in good health and CMV-seronegative. Material: PBMCs. The CDR3 DNA reads TGTGCCACTCCTGTCGCGGGAGAGTCCGGGGAGCTGTTTTTT. Its translation: CATPVAGESGELFF.